This entry concerns a single TCR beta chain. Its specificity is not known. The record originates from a study of cytomegalovirus exposure and HLA in healthy donors. General study results and limits: Reports credit the classifier with highly specific, highly sensitive diagnosis of cytomegalovirus status.

Only in-frame clones appear in the TCRdb table, and some are missing; sequencing was by immunoSEQ multiplex PCR. This sample carries some 330,000 clones, 86% of them seen once, and the ten largest clones take around 0.84%. The CDR3 has 14 residues. Between the trimmed V and J ends, which lost 4 bases and 2 bases, there was a span of 10 bases. Per germline, CDR1 MNHNS and CDR2 SASEGT. V gene TRBV6-1 combines with J gene TRBJ2-3; D possibly corresponds to TRBD1 (5 bases). The clonotype comes from a woman between 18 and 29 years old in good health and CMV-seronegative. The specimen sequenced was PBMCs. The CDR3 sequence is CASSVQDTTDTQYF. For the CDR3, the DNA is TGTGCCAGCAGTGTACAGGACACCACAGATACGCAGTATTTT.